Listed below are T cell receptor beta chains from one sample, sequenced in a study of CD8 T cells in Susac syndrome. MiXCR, applied by TCRdb to the immunoSEQ multiplex PCR reads, yields one record per CDR3 protein. The table records around 71,000 distinct CDR3 sequences, 93% of them present only once. Material for sequencing was CD4+ T cells from PBMCs. These receptors all come from a human donor with Susac syndrome. Both conserved end residues are part of each CDR3. A D gene is named only where the DNA matches it firmly. Only part of the rows carry a size: once, few, many, or a class if the clone is expanded.

>.|TRBJ1-4|.|TRBV6-1
TGTGCCAGCAGTCGTGCGGGACGGAGTACAACTAATGAAAAACTGTTTTTT
CASSRAGRSTTNEKLFF
>.|TRBJ1-2|.|TRBV7-2
TGTGCCAGCAGCTTCACAGCTCCCGATGGCTACACCTTC
CASSFTAPDGYTF
>.|TRBJ1-1|.|TRBV12-3/TRBV12-4
TGTGCCAGCAGTTTAGGGTCGGCGGTTATGAACACTGAAGCTTTCTTT
CASSLGSAVMNTEAFF
>.|TRBJ2-5|.|TRBV6-5
TGTGCCAGCAGAAGCGCACTGGCCCAGTACTTC
CASRSALAQYF
>.|TRBJ2-5|.|TRBV15
TGTGCCACCAGCAGAGGGGCAGGACAACAAGAGACCCAGTACTTC
CATSRGAGQQETQYF
>TRBD1|TRBJ2-5|.|TRBV5-1
TGCGCCAGCAGCTTTCTAGGACAGGTTCAAGAGACCCAGTACTTC
CASSFLGQVQETQYF
>.|TRBJ1-1|.|TRBV29-1
TGCAGCGTTGCCAGTTTGAACACTGAAGCTTTCTTT
CSVASLNTEAFF
>.|TRBJ1-6|once|TRBV28
TGTGCCAGCAAAATCAGGGGTAGTTCACCCCTCCACTTT
CASKIRGSSPLHF
>TRBD1|TRBJ2-7|.|TRBV6-2/TRBV6-3
TGTGCCAGCAGACTAATGACAGGGACCCCCTACGAGCAGTACTTC
CASRLMTGTPYEQYF
>TRBD2|TRBJ2-1|.|TRBV11-3
TGTGCCAGCAGCTTAGATTATACTAGCGGGGGGAATGAGCAGTTCTTC
CASSLDYTSGGNEQFF
>.|TRBJ1-5|.|TRBV18
TGTGCCAGCTCACCAGGCAGGGGAAGCAATCAGCCCCAGCATTTT
CASSPGRGSNQPQHF
>.|TRBJ2-1|.|TRBV20-1
TGCAGTGCTAGAGAATACAATGAGCAGTTCTTC
CSAREYNEQFF
>.|TRBJ2-6|once|TRBV6-1
TGTGCCAGCAGTGGCCCAGGACAGACCTTCTCTGGGGCCAACGTCCTGACTTTC
CASSGPGQTFSGANVLTF
>TRBD2|TRBJ2-5|.|TRBV6-5
TGTGCCAGCAGCTACGGGGCTAGCGGGGGGGCCGACCAAGAGACCCAGTACTTC
CASSYGASGGADQETQYF
>.|TRBJ1-2|.|TRBV25-1
TGTGCCAGCAGTGATGACTATGGCTACACCTTC
CASSDDYGYTF
>TRBD1|TRBJ2-3|.|TRBV18
TGTGCCAGCTCACCACGAGGACAGGGGGCAATGGATACGCAGTATTTT
CASSPRGQGAMDTQYF
>.|TRBJ2-6|.|TRBV20-1
TGCAGTCCAAAAGCCGGGGCCAACGTCCTGACTTTC
CSPKAGANVLTF
>.|TRBJ2-1|.|TRBV12-3/TRBV12-4
TGTGCCAGCAGGGCCACCAGAGGCCTTGGGATAAATGAGCAGTTCTTC
CASRATRGLGINEQFF
>TRBD1|TRBJ2-7|.|TRBV28
TGTGCCAGCACCAGGACAGGGAGGTACGAGCAGTACTTC
CASTRTGRYEQYF
>.|TRBJ2-5|.|TRBV7-9
TGTGCCAGCAGCCTTTCGGGTGCTGAGGCCCAGTACTTC
CASSLSGAEAQYF
>.|TRBJ1-2|once|TRBV5-1
TGCGCCAGCTACGGGATGGACTATGGCTACACCTTC
CASYGMDYGYTF
>.|TRBJ1-2|.|TRBV20-1
TGCAGTGCTAGATCCGAGGGGTTGGGTGGCTACACCTTC
CSARSEGLGGYTF
>TRBD1|TRBJ2-2|.|TRBV5-1
TGCGCCAGTTCGACAGGGGATTCGACCGGGGAGCTGTTTTTT
CASSTGDSTGELFF
>.|TRBJ1-2|.|TRBV2
TGTGCCAGCAGGGCGACAACTAACTATGGCTACACCTTC
CASRATTNYGYTF
>.|TRBJ2-2|once|TRBV9
TGTGCCAGCACCAAAACCAACACCGGGGAGCTGTTTTTT
CASTKTNTGELFF
>TRBD1|TRBJ2-3|once|TRBV2
TGTGCCAGCAGGAGGCAGGGGGCAGTTACAGATACGCAGTATTTT
CASRRQGAVTDTQYF
>.|TRBJ1-5|.|TRBV6-5
TGTGCCAGCAGTTACTCAGCCGGGGCTCAGCCCCAGCATTTT
CASSYSAGAQPQHF
>TRBD1|TRBJ2-5|.|TRBV4-1
TGCGCCAGCAGACCGGCCGACAGGGAAACCCAGTACTTC
CASRPADRETQYF
>.|TRBJ2-3|few|TRBV7-2
TGTGCCAGCAGCTTTGATACGCAGTATTTT
CASSFDTQYF
>.|TRBJ2-2|once|TRBV3-1
TGTGCCAGCAGCTGGGGGGCCGGGGAGCTGTTTTTT
CASSWGAGELFF
>TRBD1|TRBJ1-5|.|TRBV28
TGTGCCAGCAGTTCAGGGGGAAATCAGCCCCAGCATTTT
CASSSGGNQPQHF
>TRBD1|TRBJ1-5|once|TRBV28
TGTGCCAGCAGTTTATTCTATTCCGGGACAGGCCTCAATCAGCCCCAGCATTTT
CASSLFYSGTGLNQPQHF
>.|TRBJ2-3|.|TRBV2
TGTGCCAGCGCGCGGTCAGATACGCAGTATTTT
CASARSDTQYF
>TRBD1|TRBJ2-5|.|TRBV5-1
TGCGCCAGCAGCGCCCACAGGGGCAAACAAGAGACCCAGTACTTC
CASSAHRGKQETQYF
>TRBD1|TRBJ2-5|.|TRBV3-1
TGTGCCAGCAGCCTTCTCACGGGACAGGGGATCCAAGAGACCCAGTACTTC
CASSLLTGQGIQETQYF
>.|TRBJ1-3|once|TRBV29-1
TGCAGCGTTCGCAGGGGATCCGGAAACACCATATATTTT
CSVRRGSGNTIYF
>.|TRBJ1-1|.|TRBV7-2
TGTGCCAGCAGCTCCAGTGGTATGAACACTGAAGCTTTCTTT
CASSSSGMNTEAFF